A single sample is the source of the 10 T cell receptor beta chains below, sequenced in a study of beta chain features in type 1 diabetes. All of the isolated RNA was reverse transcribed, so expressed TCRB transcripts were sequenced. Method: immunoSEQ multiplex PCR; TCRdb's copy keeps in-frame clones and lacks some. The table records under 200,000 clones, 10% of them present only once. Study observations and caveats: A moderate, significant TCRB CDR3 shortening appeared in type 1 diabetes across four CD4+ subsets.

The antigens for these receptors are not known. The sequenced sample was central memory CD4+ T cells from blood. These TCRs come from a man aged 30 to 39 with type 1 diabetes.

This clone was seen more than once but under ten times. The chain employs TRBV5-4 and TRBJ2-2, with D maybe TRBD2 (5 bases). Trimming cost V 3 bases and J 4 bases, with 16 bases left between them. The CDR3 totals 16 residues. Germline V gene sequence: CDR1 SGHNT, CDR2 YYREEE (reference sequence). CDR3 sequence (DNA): TGTGCCAGCAGCTCGGCCCCGGCTAGCACCACCGGGGAGCTGTTTTTT. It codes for CASSSAPASTTGELFF. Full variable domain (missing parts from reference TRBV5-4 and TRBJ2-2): ETGVTQSPTHLIKTRGQQVTLRCSSQSGHNTVSWYQQALGQGPQFIFQYYREEENGRGNFPPRFSGLQFPNYSSELNVNALELDDSALYLCASSSAPASTTGELFFGEGSRLTVL.

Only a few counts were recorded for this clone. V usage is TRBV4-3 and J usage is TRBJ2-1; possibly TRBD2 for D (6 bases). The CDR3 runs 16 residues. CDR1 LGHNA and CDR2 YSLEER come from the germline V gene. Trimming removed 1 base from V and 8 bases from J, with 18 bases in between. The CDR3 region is CASSQAAGTEGYEQFF. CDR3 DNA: TGCGCCAGCAGCCAAGCGGCCGGGACTGAGGGCTATGAGCAGTTCTTC.

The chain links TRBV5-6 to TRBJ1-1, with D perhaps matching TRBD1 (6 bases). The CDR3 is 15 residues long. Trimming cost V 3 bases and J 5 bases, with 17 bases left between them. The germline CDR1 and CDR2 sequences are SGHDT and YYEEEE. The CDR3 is CASSSGLTRGTEAFF. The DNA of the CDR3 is TGTGCCAGCAGCTCGGGACTAACAAGGGGGACTGAAGCTTTCTTT.

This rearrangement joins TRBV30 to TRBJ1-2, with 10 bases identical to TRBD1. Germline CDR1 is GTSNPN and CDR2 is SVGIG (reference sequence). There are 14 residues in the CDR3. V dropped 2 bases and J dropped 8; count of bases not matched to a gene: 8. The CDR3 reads CAWSPTDRGRGYTF. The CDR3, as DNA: TGTGCCTGGAGTCCCACAGACAGGGGGCGAGGCTACACCTTC.

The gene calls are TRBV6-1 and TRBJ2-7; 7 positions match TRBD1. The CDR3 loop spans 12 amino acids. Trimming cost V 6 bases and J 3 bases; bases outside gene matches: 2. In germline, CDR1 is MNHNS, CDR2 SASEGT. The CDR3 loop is CASRDRNYEQYF. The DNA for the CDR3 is TGTGCCAGCAGGGACAGGAACTACGAGCAGTACTTC.

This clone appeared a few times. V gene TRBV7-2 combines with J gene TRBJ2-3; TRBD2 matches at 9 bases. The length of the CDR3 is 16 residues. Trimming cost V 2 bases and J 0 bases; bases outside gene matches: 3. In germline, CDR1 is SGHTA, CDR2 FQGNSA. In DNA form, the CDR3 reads TGTGCCAGCAGCTTACTAGCGGGATCTAGCACAGATACGCAGTATTTT. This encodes CASSLLAGSSTDTQYF.

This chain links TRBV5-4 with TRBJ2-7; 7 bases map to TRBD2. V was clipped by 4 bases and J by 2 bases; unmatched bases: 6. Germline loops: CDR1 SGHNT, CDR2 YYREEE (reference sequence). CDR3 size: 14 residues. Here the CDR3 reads CASSQLGRPYEQYF. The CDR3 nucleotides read TGTGCCAGCAGCCAACTCGGGAGGCCCTACGAGCAGTACTTC.

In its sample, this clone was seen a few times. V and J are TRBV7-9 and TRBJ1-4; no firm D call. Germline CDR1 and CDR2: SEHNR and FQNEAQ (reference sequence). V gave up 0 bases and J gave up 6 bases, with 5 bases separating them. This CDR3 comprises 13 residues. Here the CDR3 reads CASSLATDEKLFF. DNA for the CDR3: TGTGCCAGCAGCTTAGCAACGGATGAAAAACTGTTTTTT.

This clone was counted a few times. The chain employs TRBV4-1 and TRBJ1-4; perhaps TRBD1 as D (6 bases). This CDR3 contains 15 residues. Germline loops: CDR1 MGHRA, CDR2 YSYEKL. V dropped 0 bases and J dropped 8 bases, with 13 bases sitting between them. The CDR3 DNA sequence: TGCGCCAGCAGCCAAGATCTACAGGGCCGGGAAAAACTGTTTTTT. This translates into CASSQDLQGREKLFF.

The CDR3 bases are TGTGCCAGCAGCCAAGATAGCGGGAGGATCGATACGCAGTATTTT. It yields the protein CASSQDSGRIDTQYF. This chain uses TRBV4-2 with TRBJ2-3, with 10 positions matching TRBD2. The V segment lost 0 bases and the J segment 6 bases; nucleotides outside the gene matches: 3. Per the germline V gene, CDR1 is LGHNA and CDR2 is YNFKEQ. The CDR3 extends over 15 amino acids.